This passage covers 7 T cell receptor beta chains from one sample sequenced in a study of cytomegalovirus exposure and HLA in healthy donors. Both 60 Vbeta primers and 13 Jbeta primers went into the PCR. Sequencing used immunoSEQ multiplex PCR; TCRdb keeps in-frame clones, though not all of them. The data contain some 96,000 clones, approximately 71% of them singletons. Sample: PBMCs. These receptors were taken from a female donor in good health and CMV-seronegative.

This clone came up a few times. The genes are TRBV7-3 and TRBJ2-3; D possibly corresponds to TRBD2 (6 bases). With 5 bases removed from V and 5 bases from J, the gap between germline ends came to 14 bases. CDR1 and CDR2 from the germline V gene are SGHTA and FQGTGA. The CDR3 length is 14 residues. The CDR3 region has the DNA TGTGCCAGCAGCGCACGGAGCGGGCTAGATACGCAGTATTTT. It yields the protein CASSARSGLDTQYF.

This clone occurred a few times. J is TRBJ2-1 and V is TRBV11-2; 9 bases are shared with TRBD1. Germline V gene sequence: CDR1 SGHAT, CDR2 FQNNGV. The length of the CDR3 is 18 residues. V trimming: 1 base; J trimming: 6 bases; junction bases outside the gene matches: 13. DNA for the CDR3: TGTGCCAGCAGCTTAGGCAATCCGGGACAGGGCCCCCTCAATGAGCAGTTCTTC. It encodes CASSLGNPGQGPLNEQFF.

The chain is built from TRBV18 and TRBJ1-4, with 9 nucleotides matching TRBD1. The CDR3 has 19 residues. Germline V gene sequence: CDR1 KGHSH, CDR2 LQKENI. V shed 5 bases and J 4 bases; nucleotides not matched to a gene: 17. CDR3: CASSSRAHLTGGSNEKLFF. The CDR3 DNA sequence: TGTGCCAGCTCATCACGAGCCCACCTTACAGGGGGCAGTAATGAAAAACTGTTTTTT.

Of note for this clone: The junction departs from germline at one end; a sequencing error may be responsible. V gene TRBV7-7 combines with J gene TRBJ2-7; maybe TRBD2 (6 bases). The CDR3 runs 15 residues. The germline gives CDR1 SSHAT, CDR2 FNYEAQ (reference sequence). The chain's CDR3 is CASSLAPGVVYEQYF. CDR3 DNA: TGTGCTAGCAGCTTAGCGCCGGGAGTTGTATACGAGCAGTACTTC.

The rearrangement uses TRBV7-9 and TRBJ2-7, with a possible D match to TRBD1 (5 bases). The germline CDR1 and CDR2 sequences are SEHNR and FQNEAQ (reference sequence). There are 16 residues in the CDR3. Trimming took off 5 bases at V and 1 base at J, with 18 bases between the two ends. CDR3 nucleotides: TGTGCCAGCAGCATCGAGGCTGGGGCGATTTCCTACGAGCAGTACTTC. Amino acid sequence: CASSIEAGAISYEQYF.

The chain combines TRBV5-1 with TRBJ2-7; a weak D match, TRBD2 (5 bases). The CDR3 covers 17 residues. Trimming pared 4 bases from V and 7 bases from J, leaving 27 bases between. Germline V CDR1 and CDR2: SGHRS, YFSETQ. The CDR3 bases are TGCGCCAGCAGCCTAATTACTAGTGAGGTCTCTACGGGGGAGCAGTACTTC. Residues: CASSLITSEVSTGEQYF.

The genes are TRBV5-4 and TRBJ2-1; the D gene is possibly TRBD1 (6 bases). Trimming removed 0 bases at V and 5 bases at J, with 9 bases between. This CDR3 has 14 residues. CDR1 is SGHNT and CDR2 is YYREEE in the germline V gene (reference sequence). CDR3 protein: CASSLEAGDNEQFF. The CDR3 DNA reads TGTGCCAGCAGCTTGGAGGCAGGGGACAATGAGCAGTTCTTC. Based on the CDR3 plus reference TRBV5-4 and TRBJ2-1, the full variable domain is ETGVTQSPTHLIKTRGQQVTLRCSSQSGHNTVSWYQQALGQGPQFIFQYYREEENGRGNFPPRFSGLQFPNYSSELNVNALELDDSALYLCASSLEAGDNEQFFGPGTRLTVL.